The rows below give T cell receptor beta chains drawn from one sample of a study of T cells after yellow fever vaccination. TCRdb redid the calling of the 5' RACE reads with MiXCR, one entry per CDR3 protein. The sample shows hundreds of thousands of distinct CDR3 sequences, approximately 13% of them seen only once. The sequences come from PBMCs, collected on the day of the yellow fever booster vaccination. The source is a man under 40 who received the YFV17D yellow fever vaccine. Both conserved end residues are part of each CDR3. The order of the fields is J gene, clone size, V gene, D gene, CDR3 protein, CDR3 DNA. A D gene is named only where the DNA matches it firmly. The size of a clone is reported for some rows only, either as once, few or many, or as a class for expanded clones.

J: TRBJ2-1
size: few
V: TRBV5-1
D: NA
CDR3: CASSWTLSLEQFF
DNA: TGCGCCAGCAGCTGGACGCTGTCTTTAGAGCAGTTCTTC

J: TRBJ2-5
size: NA
V: TRBV6-5
D: NA
CDR3: CASSYSARREYETQYF
DNA: TGTGCCAGCAGTTACTCGGCCCGCCGGGAATATGAGACCCAGTACTTC

J: TRBJ1-2
size: few
V: TRBV30
D: NA
CDR3: CAWTPVYGYTF
DNA: TGTGCCTGGACCCCAGTCTATGGCTACACCTTC

J: TRBJ2-5
size: few
V: TRBV20-1
D: NA
CDR3: CSARQAQETQYF
DNA: TGCAGTGCTAGACAAGCCCAAGAGACCCAGTACTTC

J: TRBJ2-1
size: few
V: TRBV30
D: NA
CDR3: CAWREQDLSYNEQFF
DNA: TGTGCCTGGAGAGAGCAGGACCTCTCCTACAATGAGCAGTTCTTC

J: TRBJ2-7
size: few
V: TRBV7-2
D: NA
CDR3: CASSLVVEYEQYF
DNA: TGTGCCAGCAGCTTAGTTGTAGAATACGAGCAGTACTTC

J: TRBJ2-3
size: few
V: TRBV3-1
D: NA
CDR3: CASSQGGTRMDTQYF
DNA: TGTGCCAGCAGCCAAGGGGGGACCCGGATGGATACGCAGTATTTT

J: TRBJ2-7
size: NA
V: TRBV28
D: NA
CDR3: CASSSSAGQHNEQYF
DNA: TGTGCCAGCAGTTCCTCCGCAGGACAGCACAACGAGCAGTACTTC

J: TRBJ2-2
size: NA
V: TRBV6-1
D: NA
CDR3: CASSEPPGADTGELFF
DNA: TGTGCCAGCAGTGAGCCGCCGGGGGCGGACACCGGGGAGCTGTTTTTT

J: TRBJ2-7
size: NA
V: TRBV7-9
D: NA
CDR3: CASSLDTGVPYEQYF
DNA: TGTGCCAGCAGCTTAGATACTGGGGTCCCCTACGAGCAGTACTTC

J: TRBJ2-1
size: NA
V: TRBV7-2
D: TRBD1
CDR3: CASSFAVGQGAKRQFF
DNA: TGTGCCAGCAGCTTTGCCGTGGGACAGGGGGCAAAGAGGCAGTTCTTC

J: TRBJ2-1
size: few
V: TRBV20-1
D: NA
CDR3: CSASSVAYNEQFF
DNA: TGCAGTGCTAGTTCGGTAGCCTACAATGAGCAGTTCTTC

J: TRBJ2-1
size: few
V: TRBV20-1
D: TRBD2
CDR3: CSAPPTSGTYNEQFF
DNA: TGCAGTGCCCCACCCACTAGCGGGACCTACAATGAGCAGTTCTTC

J: TRBJ2-3
size: NA
V: TRBV7-9
D: NA
CDR3: CASSLASRATDTQYF
DNA: TGTGCCAGCAGCTTAGCGTCTAGAGCCACAGATACGCAGTATTTT

J: TRBJ2-3
size: many
V: TRBV20-1
D: NA
CDR3: CSAAAHGGGATTDTQYF
DNA: TGCAGTGCTGCTGCACATGGGGGCGGGGCGACCACAGATACGCAGTATTTT

J: TRBJ2-1
size: NA
V: TRBV4-3
D: TRBD2
CDR3: CASSQASGWNYNEQFF
DNA: TGCGCCAGCAGCCAAGCTAGCGGGTGGAACTACAATGAGCAGTTCTTC

J: TRBJ2-7
size: NA
V: TRBV12-3/TRBV12-4
D: TRBD2
CDR3: CASTVPGGYHEQYF
DNA: TGTGCCAGCACGGTACCGGGAGGGTACCACGAGCAGTACTTC

J: TRBJ2-1
size: few
V: TRBV5-4
D: TRBD2
CDR3: CASSLAGLGGDEQFF
DNA: TGTGCCAGCAGCTTGGCGGGACTAGGAGGGGATGAGCAGTTCTTC

J: TRBJ2-1
size: once
V: TRBV15
D: TRBD2
CDR3: CATSIGLAVDEQFF
DNA: TGTGCCACCAGCATCGGACTAGCGGTCGATGAGCAGTTCTTC

J: TRBJ2-5
size: few
V: TRBV5-6
D: NA
CDR3: CASLERTTARGGEETQYF
DNA: TGTGCCAGTCTCGAACGAACCACCGCCCGGGGCGGAGAGGAGACCCAGTACTTC

J: TRBJ2-7
size: NA
V: TRBV27
D: NA
CDR3: CATRRGGTTYEQYF
DNA: TGTGCCACCAGAAGGGGGGGAACGACCTACGAGCAGTACTTC

J: TRBJ2-1
size: NA
V: TRBV27
D: NA
CDR3: CASTPGSSYNEQFF
DNA: TGTGCCAGCACTCCAGGATCTTCCTACAATGAGCAGTTCTTC

J: TRBJ2-7
size: many
V: TRBV5-1
D: NA
CDR3: CASSFSPGVGYEQYF
DNA: TGCGCCAGCAGCTTCAGCCCTGGCGTTGGCTACGAGCAGTACTTC

J: TRBJ2-3
size: many
V: TRBV7-9
D: NA
CDR3: CASSPLSDTQYF
DNA: TGTGCCAGCAGCCCCCTATCAGATACGCAGTATTTT

J: TRBJ1-3
size: few
V: TRBV20-1
D: NA
CDR3: CSAAASRRGGTIYF
DNA: TGCAGTGCAGCGGCCTCCAGGCGGGGGGGCACCATATATTTT

J: TRBJ1-5
size: NA
V: TRBV7-8
D: NA
CDR3: CASSLVYQPQHF
DNA: TGTGCCAGCAGCTTAGTGTATCAGCCCCAGCATTTT

J: TRBJ2-1
size: many
V: TRBV7-9
D: NA
CDR3: CASSLDGYRNEQFF
DNA: TGTGCCAGCAGCTTAGACGGCTACAGGAATGAGCAGTTCTTC

J: TRBJ2-1
size: NA
V: TRBV7-2
D: TRBD1
CDR3: CASSLGGQGAGEQFF
DNA: TGTGCCAGCAGCTTAGGGGGACAGGGGGCAGGTGAGCAGTTCTTC

J: TRBJ2-2
size: few
V: TRBV5-1
D: NA
CDR3: CASSRGTANTGELFF
DNA: TGCGCCAGCAGCCGTGGGACCGCGAACACCGGGGAGCTGTTTTTT

J: TRBJ2-1
size: once
V: TRBV12-5
D: TRBD1
CDR3: CASGPGQEFGEQFF
DNA: TGTGCTAGTGGGCCCGGACAGGAGTTCGGTGAGCAGTTCTTC

J: TRBJ2-7
size: NA
V: TRBV6-1
D: TRBD2
CDR3: CASRPGLEDREQYF
DNA: TGTGCCAGCAGGCCGGGACTAGAGGATCGGGAGCAGTACTTC

J: TRBJ2-7
size: few
V: TRBV6-2/TRBV6-3
D: TRBD2
CDR3: CASRNPSSGGLYEQYF
DNA: TGTGCCAGCAGGAACCCCAGTAGCGGGGGCCTTTACGAGCAGTACTTC

J: TRBJ2-1
size: few
V: TRBV9
D: TRBD2
CDR3: CASGPSGRSYNEQFF
DNA: TGTGCCAGCGGACCAAGCGGGAGGTCCTACAATGAGCAGTTCTTC

J: TRBJ2-1
size: NA
V: TRBV7-7
D: NA
CDR3: CASSRESPPNEQFF
DNA: TGTGCCAGCAGTCGCGAGAGCCCCCCCAATGAGCAGTTCTTC

J: TRBJ2-3
size: few
V: TRBV27
D: NA
CDR3: CASSFLGSGQYF
DNA: TGTGCCAGCAGTTTTCTGGGGTCGGGGCAGTATTTT

J: TRBJ2-3
size: few
V: TRBV15
D: NA
CDR3: CATSREADTQYF
DNA: TGTGCCACCAGCAGAGAGGCGGATACGCAGTATTTT

J: TRBJ2-7
size: NA
V: TRBV7-2
D: TRBD2
CDR3: CASTSAGGSTRYEQYF
DNA: TGTGCCAGCACCTCAGCTGGCGGGAGCACCCGGTACGAGCAGTACTTC

J: TRBJ1-2
size: few
V: TRBV12-3/TRBV12-4
D: NA
CDR3: CASSSGVTSDGYTF
DNA: TGTGCCAGCAGTTCAGGGGTCACGTCTGATGGCTACACCTTC

J: TRBJ2-7
size: few
V: TRBV20-1
D: TRBD1
CDR3: CSARDRESYEQYF
DNA: TGCAGTGCTCGGGACAGGGAATCCTACGAGCAGTACTTC

J: TRBJ1-1
size: NA
V: TRBV10-3
D: NA
CDR3: CAIKNTEMNTEAFF
DNA: TGTGCCATCAAGAACACAGAAATGAACACTGAAGCTTTCTTT

J: TRBJ1-5
size: few
V: TRBV20-1
D: TRBD1
CDR3: CSVRGTGIQPQHF
DNA: TGCAGTGTGAGGGGGACAGGGATTCAGCCCCAGCATTTT

J: TRBJ2-7
size: NA
V: TRBV3-1
D: TRBD2
CDR3: CASSQDRGLVTYEQYF
DNA: TGTGCCAGCAGCCAAGATCGGGGACTAGTGACCTACGAGCAGTACTTC

J: TRBJ2-7
size: NA
V: TRBV25-1
D: TRBD1
CDR3: CASSEYDRGPYF
DNA: TGTGCCAGCAGTGAATACGACAGGGGCCCGTACTTC

J: TRBJ2-5
size: few
V: TRBV7-9
D: TRBD2
CDR3: CASSLERAGGRETQYF
DNA: TGTGCCAGCAGCTTGGAGAGGGCGGGAGGGCGAGAGACCCAGTACTTC

J: TRBJ2-7
size: few
V: TRBV7-2
D: TRBD2
CDR3: CASSPGTMREQYF
DNA: TGTGCCAGCAGCCCCGGGACTATGAGGGAGCAGTACTTC

J: TRBJ2-1
size: NA
V: TRBV6-1
D: TRBD1
CDR3: CASSPRDRVTDEQFF
DNA: TGTGCCAGCAGTCCCCGGGACAGGGTAACCGATGAGCAGTTCTTC

J: TRBJ1-1
size: NA
V: TRBV7-1
D: NA
CDR3: CASSSQSGQPGGGEAFF
DNA: TGTGCCAGCAGCTCGCAAAGTGGGCAGCCGGGGGGGGGTGAAGCTTTCTTT

J: TRBJ2-5
size: NA
V: TRBV4-3
D: TRBD2
CDR3: CASSQGGTGRVSGTQYF
DNA: TGCGCCAGCAGCCAAGGGGGAACCGGGAGGGTCTCGGGGACCCAGTACTTC

J: TRBJ2-5
size: NA
V: TRBV7-2
D: NA
CDR3: CASSDHSGVVETQYF
DNA: TGTGCCAGCAGCGACCACTCAGGGGTCGTAGAGACCCAGTACTTC

J: TRBJ2-1
size: many
V: TRBV7-9
D: TRBD1
CDR3: CASSLARDSASYNEQFF
DNA: TGTGCCAGCAGCTTAGCCCGGGACAGTGCTTCCTACAATGAGCAGTTCTTC

J: TRBJ2-7
size: few
V: TRBV7-2
D: NA
CDR3: CASSLDGFWEQYF
DNA: TGTGCCAGCAGCTTGGACGGGTTCTGGGAGCAGTACTTC

J: TRBJ1-5
size: NA
V: TRBV29-1
D: NA
CDR3: CSVSTTSSNQPQHF
DNA: TGCAGCGTGTCGACCACGAGTAGCAATCAGCCCCAGCATTTT

J: TRBJ2-1
size: few
V: TRBV25-1
D: TRBD1
CDR3: CASSEYPGQGEFF
DNA: TGTGCCAGCAGTGAATATCCAGGACAGGGGGAGTTCTTC